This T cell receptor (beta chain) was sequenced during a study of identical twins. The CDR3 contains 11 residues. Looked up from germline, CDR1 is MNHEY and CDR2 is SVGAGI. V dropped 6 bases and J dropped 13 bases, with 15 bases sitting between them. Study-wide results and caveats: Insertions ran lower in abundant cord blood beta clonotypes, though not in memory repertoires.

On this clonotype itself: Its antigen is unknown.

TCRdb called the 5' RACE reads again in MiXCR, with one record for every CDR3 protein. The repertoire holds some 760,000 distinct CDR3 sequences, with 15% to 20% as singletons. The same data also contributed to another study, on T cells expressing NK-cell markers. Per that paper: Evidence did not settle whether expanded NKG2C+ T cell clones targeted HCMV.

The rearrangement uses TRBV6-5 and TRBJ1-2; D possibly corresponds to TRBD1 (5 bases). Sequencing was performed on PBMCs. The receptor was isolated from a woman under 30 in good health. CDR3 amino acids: CASRRDSSFTF. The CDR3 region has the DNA TGTGCCAGCAGAAGAGACAGCTCTTTCACCTTC.